This T cell receptor beta chain came from a study of OX40 agonist ivuxolimab in advanced cancers. Study-level background: Ivuxolimab was a fully human IgG2 agonistic monoclonal antibody targeting the costimulatory receptor OX40 (CD134). Intravenous ivuxolimab was administered to patients every 2 weeks at six dose levels: 0.01, 0.1, 0.3, 1.5, 3 and 10 mg/kg. Of the roughly 52 dose-escalation patients, hepatocellular carcinoma was present in approximately 20, melanoma in around 15, renal cell carcinoma in 9 and head and neck cancer in 9. In the dose-escalation cohort, roughly four fifths of patients were male, and the mean age was approximately 60 years, with a range of about 23 to 85. Patients were allowed to have had prior anti-PD-1, anti-PD-L1 or anti-CTLA-4 therapy, and 30% to 40% of the dose-escalation patients had been treated with checkpoint inhibitors. Partial responses were achieved by three dose-escalation patients, of whom one had hepatocellular carcinoma and two had cutaneous melanoma. Peripheral TCRbeta sequencing aimed to test whether ivuxolimab altered TCR sequence diversity and caused clonal T-cell expansion. The paper describes the monotherapy dose-escalation part (N ≈ 49 patients) of the phase I trial of ivuxolimab. Findings and caveats that apply to the study as a whole: Which antigens the clonally expanded peripheral T cells were specific for was not determined. In partial responders in the 0.1-3.0 mg/kg groups, normalized peripheral clonal expansion was found to be among the lowest, especially among CD8+ T cells. Low levels of normalized T-cell clonal expansion were also seen in some patients who did not respond. After ivuxolimab, CD8+ T cells had more expanded clones than CD4+ T cells on average. At doses from 0.1 to 3.0 mg/kg, clonal expansion was seen in both CD4+ and CD8+ blood T cells between baseline and week 6.

As to this clone: No cognate antigen has been identified for it. No clone much larger than this one lies a single base away; base qualities are absent.

Based on the germline V gene (reference sequence), the CDR1 and CDR2 sequences are SEHNR and FQNEAQ. Unmatched junction bases come to 11, with V trimmed by 6 bases and J by 6 bases. The CDR3 numbers 15 residues from cysteine through phenylalanine. The DNA shown is the 45-base CDR3, in frame from base 1. The trial excluded patients who had a history of autoimmune disease or were on systemic immunosuppression. Peripheral blood for TCR sequencing was collected from all dose cohorts at baseline, on cycle 4 day 1, and on cycle 7 day 1. Samples came from an open-label, multicenter, first-in-human phase I dose-escalation trial of ivuxolimab. The trial enrolled adults with locally advanced or metastatic head and neck squamous cell, hepatocellular, melanoma or renal cell carcinoma. Before TCR sequencing, CD4+ and CD8+ T cells were separately sorted from peripheral blood. Genomic DNA was extracted from sorted cells for sequencing of the TCRbeta CDR3 region. The immunoSEQ Assay was used for sequencing of TCRbeta CDR3 regions. TCRdb stores this immuneACCESS table with in-frame sequences only. Part of the clones is absent; in the studies checked, under half of the shortfall reflects unresolved V genes, and no reason is known for the rest. Present in this sample are some 21,000 clones, 75% to 85% of which were seen just once. In total, the top ten clones hold roughly 49% of the sample.

The clonotype originates from an adult with an advanced solid tumor such as melanoma, head and neck, liver or kidney cancer. The rearrangement combines TRBV7-9 with TRBJ2-1; the central 7 bases match TRBD1. This sample comprised CD4+ or CD8+ T cells sorted from blood, obtained in a trial of the OX40 agonist ivuxolimab. CDR3 protein: CASSKSDRVGNEQFF. The sequenced DNA: TGTGCCAGCAGTAAGTCCGACAGGGTAGGCAATGAGCAGTTCTTC.